This T cell receptor beta chain emerged from a study of T-cell reconstitution after alpha-beta-depleted transplantation in children (dated by TCRdb to the mid-2010s). About the full investigation: Using TCR repertoire profiling, the study followed T-cell immune reconstitution in a quantitative way in children after TCRalphabeta/CD19-depleted allogeneic hematopoietic cell transplantation. Paper-wide results and their limitations: The apparently early recovery of alphabetaT-cell counts about two months after transplant reportedly depended on only several hundred rapidly expanded clones that came from non-depleted graft cells. In some patients, high TCRbeta diversity at day 60 was attributed to recipient T cells and intrathymic progenitors that had survived conditioning. Over the following months the frequencies of hyperexpanded clones went down, and after one year T-cell counts and TCRbeta diversity were mostly credited to newly produced T cells.

Preparation of the library involved PCR. The listed sequencing device is Illumina HiSeq 2500. TCR library preparation used molecular barcoding, with unique molecular identifiers applied to normalize quantification of the TCRbeta repertoire. TCRdb trimmed the raw reads at Q25, called clones with MiXCR and kept productive beta chains. Every CDR3 protein is listed once, alongside the most common genes and DNA of its rows. Here the sample has hundreds of thousands of distinct CDR3 sequences; about 12% occur a single time. 0.79% of the sample is taken by the ten largest. The CDR3 measures 14 amino acids from cysteine to phenylalanine. Only the CDR3 DNA is retained, 42 bases long and in frame from the first base. CDR1 and CDR2 are read off the germline V gene as SGHRS and YFSETQ. V and J are truncated by 6 bases and 0 bases respectively, leaving an intervening sequence of 12 bases. About this clonotype: The antigen it binds to is not known. Per-nucleotide qualities are absent, and no much larger clonotype sits a single base away.

Explained via the paper, the treatment or condition label denotes: allogeneic hematopoietic cell transplantation with graft depleted of TCRalphabeta T cells and CD19 B cells. TCRalphabeta/CD19-depleted allogeneic hematopoietic cell grafts were given to the transplant recipients, all of whom were children. The starting material was PBMCs, obtained before TCRalphabeta/CD19-depleted stem cell transplant. The chain employs TRBV5-1 and TRBJ1-1; a weak D assignment points to TRBD1 (6 bases agree). This sequence was found in a girl aged 2 to 10 with congenital amegakaryocytic thrombocytopenia, due to receive a stem cell transplant. The CDR3 protein: CASTGGAVNTEAFF. The sequenced DNA: TGCGCCAGCACGGGGGGCGCGGTGAACACTGAAGCTTTCTTT.